This T cell receptor (beta chain) comes out of a study of OX40 agonist ivuxolimab in advanced cancers. About the research overall: Patients' therapy was ivuxolimab, an antibody that acts as an agonist of OX40 (CD134).

Assay: immunoSEQ multiplex PCR; the TCRdb copy retains only in-frame clones and omits some. The table has about 13,000 clones, roughly two thirds seen once. The study, taken as a whole, reports: At doses 0.1 to 3.0 mg/kg, CD4+ and CD8+ clones expanded.

Concerning this clone: Its antigen is currently unknown.

The TCR originated in an adult with an advanced solid tumor such as melanoma, head and neck, liver or kidney cancer. Here the sequenced sample was CD4+ or CD8+ T cells sorted from blood, taken in a trial of the OX40 agonist ivuxolimab.

CDR3 DNA sequence: TGTGCCAGCATCAAGGACCGATACGATCAGCCCCAGCATTTT. Protein sequence: CASIKDRYDQPQHF. The rearrangement links TRBV6-6 to TRBJ1-5; D unresolved. The CDR3 extends over 14 amino acids. The V and J ends lost 7 bases and 5 bases respectively, with 15 bases between them. The germline gives CDR1 MNHNY, CDR2 SVGAGI (reference sequence).